This passage covers 26 T cell receptor beta chains from one sample sequenced in a study of T cell changes during pregnancy in multiple sclerosis. Some clones are missing from TCRdb's copy, which holds only in-frame ones; the method was immunoSEQ multiplex PCR. Here the sample spans 90,000 to 120,000 clones, approximately 93% being singletons. This material consisted of peripheral blood, taken after pregnancy. These TCRs come from a female donor with multiple sclerosis, enrolled in a pregnancy study.

This chain connects TRBV5-6 to TRBJ2-7; D is uncertain. There are 13 residues in the CDR3. CDR1 and CDR2 (germline): SGHDT, YYEEEE. The V gene lost 4 bases and the J gene lost 1 base, with 9 bases spanning the gap. CDR3 sequence: CASSPQISYEQYF. The CDR3 DNA follows: TGTGCCAGCAGCCCCCAGATATCCTACGAGCAGTACTTC.

The V and J genes are TRBV5-1 and TRBJ2-7; no clear D gene. The CDR3 runs to 13 residues. Trimming pared 5 bases from V and 3 bases from J, leaving 12 bases between. The V gene's germline CDR1 is SGHRS and CDR2 YFSETQ. CDR3: CASRVTEYYEQYF. The CDR3 nucleotides are TGCGCCAGCAGGGTCACAGAGTACTACGAGCAGTACTTC.

This chain links TRBV9 with TRBJ2-3; TRBD1 matches 7 bases. After removal of 3 bases from V and 4 bases from J, the junction contained 5 bases not matched to a gene. Germline V gene data show CDR1 as SGDLS and CDR2 as YYNGEE. This CDR3 comprises 14 residues. CDR3 loop: CASSEGAGADTQYF. The CDR3 nucleotides read TGTGCCAGCAGCGAGGGGGCAGGGGCAGATACGCAGTATTTT.

This clone was recorded once. The genes are TRBV6-1 and TRBJ1-5; TRBD1 matches at 7 bases. After removal of 6 bases from V and 5 bases from J, the junction contained 4 bases not matched to a gene. The CDR3 is 13 amino acids. CDR1 is MNHNS, CDR2 SASEGT, per germline. The DNA of the CDR3 is TGTGCCAGCAGGGAGACAGGGTATCAGCCCCAGCATTTT. This translates into CASRETGYQPQHF.

V and J are TRBV6-1 and TRBJ1-5; 9 bases are shared with TRBD1. Trimming removed 4 bases from V and 5 bases from J; junction bases left unmatched: 12. This CDR3 spans 17 amino acids. Germline values: CDR1 MNHNS, CDR2 SASEGT. CDR3 amino acids: CASSARKGQGNDQPQHF. The CDR3 coding sequence is TGTGCCAGCAGTGCCCGGAAGGGACAGGGAAACGATCAGCCCCAGCATTTT.

The chain uses TRBV19 and TRBJ1-1, with D perhaps TRBD1 (5 bases). CDR3 size: 14 residues. The V end lost 5 bases, the J end lost 1 base, and 11 bases lay between the germline ends. Germline V gene data show CDR1 as LNHDA and CDR2 as SQIVND (reference sequence). Here the CDR3 reads CASSWGGANTEAFF. The CDR3 bases are TGTGCCAGTAGTTGGGGGGGTGCGAACACTGAAGCTTTCTTT.

The chain couples TRBV7-3 to TRBJ2-2; D is perhaps TRBD1 (5 bases). The V and J ends lost 6 bases and 6 bases respectively, with 8 bases between them. CDR1 SGHTA and CDR2 FQGTGA come from the germline V gene. The CDR3 loop spans 12 amino acids. The CDR3 loop reads CASRQGSGELFF. In DNA form, the CDR3 reads TGTGCCAGCAGGCAGGGATCCGGGGAGCTGTTTTTT.

This chain uses TRBV6-6 with TRBJ1-5; no firm D call. Trimming removed 8 bases at V and 3 bases at J, with 14 bases between. This CDR3 spans 14 amino acids. Per germline, CDR1 MNHNY and CDR2 SVGAGI (reference sequence). The CDR3 nucleotides read TGTGCCAGCCGGAGCTGGCAGAACAATCAGCCCCAGCATTTT. Amino acid sequence: CASRSWQNNQPQHF.

This CDR3 reads CASSPTDLRSAFF. The CDR3 DNA is TGTGCCAGCAGCCCGACAGATCTAAGGAGCGCTTTCTTT. The chain joins TRBV7-3 to TRBJ1-1; possibly TRBD1 for D (5 bases). Germline CDR1 SGHTA, CDR2 FQGTGA. This CDR3 comprises 13 residues. Trimming cost V 5 bases and J 11 bases, with 18 bases left between them.

The chain combines TRBV15 with TRBJ2-1, with a tentative D call TRBD2 (5 bases). The CDR3 runs 14 residues. CDR1 and CDR2 (germline): LNHNV, YYDKDF (reference sequence). The V end was cut by 0 bases, the J end by 7 bases, with 10 bases between. The CDR3 coding sequence is TGTGCCACCAGCAGAGACCCAACTAGAAATGAGCAGTTCTTC. The encoded protein is CATSRDPTRNEQFF.

CDR3 DNA sequence: TGTGCCAGCAGTGAGGCAAAGGGGCTAGACAATTCACCCCTCCACTTT. This translates into CASSEAKGLDNSPLHF. This chain links TRBV25-1 with TRBJ1-6; TRBD1 might be the D (5 bases). From germline, CDR1 is MGHDK and CDR2 SYGVNS. This CDR3 contains 16 residues. Trimming removed 3 bases at V and 7 bases at J, with 16 bases between.

The rearrangement joins TRBV19 to TRBJ1-6, with 7 bases aligning to TRBD1. The germline V gene encodes CDR1 LNHDA and CDR2 SQIVND (reference sequence). The length of the CDR3 is 15 residues. Trimming cost V 3 bases and J 5 bases; bases outside gene matches: 4. This CDR3 reads CASSIQRGHNSPLHF. The CDR3 nucleotides read TGTGCCAGTAGTATTCAGAGGGGGCATAATTCACCCCTCCACTTT.

On this clone itself: The same CDR3 is also encoded by other DNA sequences in this sample. The rearrangement uses TRBV9 and TRBJ1-1; 7 bases map to TRBD1. Germline-derived CDR1 and CDR2 are SGDLS and YYNGEE. The CDR3 consists of 14 residues. The trim removed 2 bases at V and 1 base at J, leaving 2 bases unmatched. CDR3 amino acids: CASSVAGGNTEAFF. CDR3 nucleotides: TGTGCCAGCAGCGTGGCAGGGGGGAACACTGAAGCTTTCTTT.

This clone was counted once. The chain joins TRBV19 to TRBJ2-3; 12 positions match TRBD2. V lost 6 bases and J lost 0; bases outside the gene matches: 4. The CDR3 is 16 residues long. Germline V gene data show CDR1 as LNHDA and CDR2 as SQIVND (reference sequence). CDR3 loop: CASSQTSGGSTDTQYF. CDR3 nucleotides: TGTGCCAGTAGCCAGACTAGCGGGGGCAGCACAGATACGCAGTATTTT.

The chain employs TRBV18 and TRBJ1-1, with 7 positions matching TRBD1. This CDR3 region has 14 residues. Unmatched junction bases numbered 3, after V lost 5 bases and J lost 0 bases. In germline, CDR1 is KGHSH, CDR2 LQKENI. The CDR3 DNA follows: TGTGCCAGCTCAAGACAGGGATTGAACACTGAAGCTTTCTTT. Its translation: CASSRQGLNTEAFF.

The rearrangement uses TRBV9 and TRBJ1-2; 7 bases align to TRBD1. The CDR3 has 12 amino acids. V was pared by 3 bases and J by 8 bases, with 4 bases of the junction left unmatched. Germline V CDR1 and CDR2: SGDLS, YYNGEE. In nucleotides, the CDR3 is TGTGCCAGCAGCGGAGGGGGCCGAGGCTACACCTTC. Translated, it gives CASSGGGRGYTF.

This chain links TRBV4-2 with TRBJ2-1; 7 bases line up with TRBD2. V lost 0 bases, J lost 5 bases, and 13 bases stayed unmatched. CDR1 and CDR2 (germline): LGHNA, YNFKEQ. The CDR3 length is 18 residues. The CDR3 loop is CASSQDIGLRGGDNEQFF. CDR3 bases: TGTGCCAGCAGCCAAGATATCGGGTTGAGGGGAGGGGACAATGAGCAGTTCTTC.

The sample holds one count of this clone. In DNA form, the CDR3 reads TGTGCCAGCCACGGACAGGGACCCCCGGAAGCTTTCTTT. Amino acids: CASHGQGPPEAFF. V gene TRBV19 combines with J gene TRBJ1-1; 8 positions agree with TRBD1. The ends lost 9 bases at V and 8 bases at J; junction bases unmatched: 11. This CDR3 contains 13 residues. The germline CDR1 and CDR2 sequences are LNHDA and SQIVND (reference sequence).

V usage is TRBV5-4 and J usage is TRBJ1-1, with TRBD1 matching 8 bases. Germline V gene data show CDR1 as SGHNT and CDR2 as YYREEE (reference sequence). Losses at the gene ends were 3 bases for V and 1 base for J; bases not matched to a gene: 5. The CDR3 extends over 15 amino acids. The CDR3 protein is CASSSNRGGNTEAFF. The CDR3 nucleotides are TGTGCCAGCAGCTCCAACAGGGGGGGGAACACTGAAGCTTTCTTT. The entire variable domain, with the rest obtained from reference TRBV5-4 and TRBJ1-1, is as follows: ETGVTQSPTHLIKTRGQQVTLRCSSQSGHNTVSWYQQALGQGPQFIFQYYREEENGRGNFPPRFSGLQFPNYSSELNVNALELDDSALYLCASSSNRGGNTEAFFGQGTRLTVV.

The CDR3 here is CASSPYRERELFF. The CDR3 nucleotides read TGTGCCAGCAGTCCCTACAGGGAGAGGGAGCTGTTTTTT. The chain joins TRBV2 to TRBJ2-2, with a possible D match to TRBD1 (6 bases). Deletions cut 5 bases from V and 9 bases from J, with 13 bases between. CDR3 length equals 13 residues. Germline V CDR1 and CDR2: SNHLY, FYNNEI.

The chain recombines TRBV13 with TRBJ1-1; D unclear. V dropped 3 bases and J dropped 1 base, with 6 bases sitting between them. The CDR3 covers 13 residues. Germline V gives CDR1 PRHDT, CDR2 FYEKMQ (reference sequence). In DNA form, the CDR3 reads TGTGCCAGCAGCTTTATGTGGAACACTGAAGCTTTCTTT. It is translated as CASSFMWNTEAFF.

Here the CDR3 DNA reads TGTGCCAGCAGCTTAATTGAATGGGGGCGGACCTACGAGCAGTACTTC. It yields the protein CASSLIEWGRTYEQYF. The chain recombines TRBV5-4 with TRBJ2-7, with D tentatively TRBD1 (6 bases). The CDR3 runs to 16 residues. Trimming removed 2 bases at V and 2 bases at J, with 17 bases between. Germline values: CDR1 SGHNT, CDR2 YYREEE (reference sequence).

The J gene is TRBJ1-5, the V gene TRBV19; TRBD1 matches at 8 bases. V lost 1 base and J lost 0; bases outside the gene matches: 8. This CDR3 contains 18 residues. Germline V CDR1 and CDR2: LNHDA, SQIVND (reference sequence). In DNA, the CDR3 is TGTGCCAGTAGTATAGCGGGCAGGGGGCTGTATAGCAATCAGCCCCAGCATTTT. Translation gives CASSIAGRGLYSNQPQHF. Full variable domain (missing parts from reference TRBV19 and TRBJ1-5): DGGITQSPKYLFRKEGQNVTLSCEQNLNHDAMYWYRQDPGQGLRLIYYSQIVNDFQKGDIAEGYSVSREKKESFPLTVTSAQKNPTAFYLCASSIAGRGLYSNQPQHFGDGTRLSIL.

The gene calls are TRBV5-5 and TRBJ1-2, with TRBD1 matching over 7 bases. CDR1 and CDR2 (germline): SGHKS, YYEKEE (reference sequence). This CDR3 region has 15 residues. Trimming removed 4 bases from V and 2 bases from J; junction bases left unmatched: 8. The CDR3 spells CASSPTTGFNYGYTF. The CDR3 DNA follows: TGTGCCAGCAGCCCCACGACAGGGTTCAACTATGGCTACACCTTC.

This sequence joins TRBV27 and TRBJ2-3; 8 nucleotides agree with TRBD1. The CDR3 loop spans 15 amino acids. Germline V gene sequence: CDR1 MNHEY, CDR2 SMNVEV (reference sequence). J gave up 3 bases and V 6 bases, and 8 bases lay outside the gene matches. This CDR3 reads CASRVVRGRTDTQYF. CDR3 DNA sequence: TGTGCCAGCAGGGTGGTCAGGGGGCGGACAGATACGCAGTATTTT.

The chain has TRBV6-5 and TRBJ2-5; no reliable D call. V was cut by 10 bases and J by 1 base, with 16 bases left in between. Germline V lookup: CDR1 MNHEY, CDR2 SVGAGI. This CDR3 spans 14 amino acids. In DNA, the CDR3 is TGTGCCACCTCCATTTACAGCTCCCAAGAGACCCAGTACTTC. It codes for CATSIYSSQETQYF.